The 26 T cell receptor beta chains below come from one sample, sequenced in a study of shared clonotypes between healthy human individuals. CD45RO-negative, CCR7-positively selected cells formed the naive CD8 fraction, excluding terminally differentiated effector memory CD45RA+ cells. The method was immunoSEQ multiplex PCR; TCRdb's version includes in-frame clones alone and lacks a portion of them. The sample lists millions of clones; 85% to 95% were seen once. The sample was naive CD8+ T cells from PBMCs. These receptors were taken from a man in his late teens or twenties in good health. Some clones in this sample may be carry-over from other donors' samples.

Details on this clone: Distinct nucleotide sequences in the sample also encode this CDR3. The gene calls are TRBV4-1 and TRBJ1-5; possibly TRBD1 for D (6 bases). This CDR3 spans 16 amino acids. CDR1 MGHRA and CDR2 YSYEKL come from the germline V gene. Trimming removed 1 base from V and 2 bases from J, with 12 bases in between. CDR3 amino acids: CASSQVGGLGNQPQHF. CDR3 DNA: TGCGCCAGCAGCCAAGTAGGGGGATTGGGCAATCAGCCCCAGCATTTT.

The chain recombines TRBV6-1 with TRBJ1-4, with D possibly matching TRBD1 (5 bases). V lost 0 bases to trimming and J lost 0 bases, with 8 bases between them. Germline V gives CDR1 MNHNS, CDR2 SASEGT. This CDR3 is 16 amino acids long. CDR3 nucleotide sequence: TGTGCCAGCAGTGAAGCACAGGTTGCAACTAATGAAAAACTGTTTTTT. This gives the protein CASSEAQVATNEKLFF.

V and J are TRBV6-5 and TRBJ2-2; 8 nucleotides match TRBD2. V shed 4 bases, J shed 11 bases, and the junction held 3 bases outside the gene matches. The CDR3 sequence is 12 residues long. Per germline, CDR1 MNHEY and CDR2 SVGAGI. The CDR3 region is CASSSSGSELFF. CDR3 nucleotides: TGTGCCAGCAGTTCCAGCGGGAGTGAGCTGTTTTTT.

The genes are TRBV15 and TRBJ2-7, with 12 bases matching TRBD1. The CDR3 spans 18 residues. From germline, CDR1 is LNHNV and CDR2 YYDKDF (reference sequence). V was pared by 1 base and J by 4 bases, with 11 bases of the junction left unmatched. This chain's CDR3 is CATSRANLRGQGAYEQYF. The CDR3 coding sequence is TGTGCCACCAGCAGAGCTAACCTTCGGGGACAGGGGGCTTACGAGCAGTACTTC.

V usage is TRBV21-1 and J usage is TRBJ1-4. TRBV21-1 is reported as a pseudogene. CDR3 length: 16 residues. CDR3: CASSKSRRVPNEKLFF. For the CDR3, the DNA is TGTGCCAGCAGCAAAAGCCGCCGGGTACCTAATGAAAAACTGTTTTTT.

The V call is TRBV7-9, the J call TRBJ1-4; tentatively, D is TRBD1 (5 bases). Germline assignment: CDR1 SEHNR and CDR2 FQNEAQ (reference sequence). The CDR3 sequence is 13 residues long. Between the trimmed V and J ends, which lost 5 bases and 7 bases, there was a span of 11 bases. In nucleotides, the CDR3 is TGTGCCAGCAGCCCGGGGGGGAGTGAAAAACTGTTTTTT. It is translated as CASSPGGSEKLFF.

The CDR3 DNA reads TGTGCCATCAGGCCCGGACAGTTCTACGAGCAGTACTTC. Translating gives CAIRPGQFYEQYF. The chain carries TRBV10-3 and TRBJ2-7, with D perhaps matching TRBD1 (6 bases). Trimming shortened V by 6 bases and J by 3 bases, and 12 bases separated the two germline ends. The CDR3 sequence is 13 residues long. The germline CDR1 and CDR2 sequences are ENHRY and SYGVKD.

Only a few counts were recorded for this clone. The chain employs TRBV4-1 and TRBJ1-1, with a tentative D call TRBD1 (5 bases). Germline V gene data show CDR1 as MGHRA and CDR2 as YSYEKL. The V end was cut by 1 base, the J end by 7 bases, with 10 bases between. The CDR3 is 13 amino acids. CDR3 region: CASSQVGVLEAFF. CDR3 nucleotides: TGCGCCAGCAGCCAAGTAGGGGTTCTTGAAGCTTTCTTT.

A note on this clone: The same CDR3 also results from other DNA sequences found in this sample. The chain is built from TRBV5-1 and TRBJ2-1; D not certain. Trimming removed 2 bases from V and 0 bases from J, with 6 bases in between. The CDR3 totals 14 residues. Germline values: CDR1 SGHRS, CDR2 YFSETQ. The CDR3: CASSLRSSYNEQFF. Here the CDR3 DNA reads TGCGCCAGCAGCTTACGAAGCTCCTACAATGAGCAGTTCTTC.

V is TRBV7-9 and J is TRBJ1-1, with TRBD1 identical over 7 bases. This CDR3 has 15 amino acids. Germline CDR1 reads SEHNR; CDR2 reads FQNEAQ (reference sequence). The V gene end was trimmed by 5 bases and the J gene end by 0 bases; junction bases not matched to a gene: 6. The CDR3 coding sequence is TGTGCCAGCAGCATCCAGACAGGGATGAACACTGAAGCTTTCTTT. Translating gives CASSIQTGMNTEAFF.

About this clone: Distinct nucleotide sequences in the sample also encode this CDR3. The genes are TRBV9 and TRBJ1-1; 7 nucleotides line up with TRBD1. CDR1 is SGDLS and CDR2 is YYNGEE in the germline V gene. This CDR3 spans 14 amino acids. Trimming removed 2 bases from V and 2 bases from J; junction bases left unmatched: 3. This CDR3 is CASSVGQTNTEAFF. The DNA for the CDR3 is TGTGCCAGCAGCGTGGGACAGACCAACACTGAAGCTTTCTTT.

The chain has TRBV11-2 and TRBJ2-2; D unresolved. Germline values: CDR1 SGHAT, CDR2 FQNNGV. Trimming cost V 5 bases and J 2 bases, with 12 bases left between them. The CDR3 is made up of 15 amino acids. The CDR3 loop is CASSPPAPNTGELFF. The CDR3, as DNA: TGTGCCAGCAGCCCCCCCGCTCCTAACACCGGGGAGCTGTTTTTT.

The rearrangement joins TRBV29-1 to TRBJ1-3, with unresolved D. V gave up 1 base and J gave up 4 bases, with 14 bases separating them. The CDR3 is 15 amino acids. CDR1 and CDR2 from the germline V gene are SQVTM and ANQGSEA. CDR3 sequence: CSVEAPEGAGNTIYF. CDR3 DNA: TGCAGCGTTGAAGCCCCCGAGGGAGCCGGAAACACCATATATTTT.

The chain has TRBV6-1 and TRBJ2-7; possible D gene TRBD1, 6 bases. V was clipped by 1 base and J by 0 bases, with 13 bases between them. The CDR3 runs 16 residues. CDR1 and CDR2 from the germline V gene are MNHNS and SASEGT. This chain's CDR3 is CASSEGPDSSSYEQYF. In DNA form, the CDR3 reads TGTGCCAGCAGTGAAGGGCCGGACAGTAGCTCCTACGAGCAGTACTTC.

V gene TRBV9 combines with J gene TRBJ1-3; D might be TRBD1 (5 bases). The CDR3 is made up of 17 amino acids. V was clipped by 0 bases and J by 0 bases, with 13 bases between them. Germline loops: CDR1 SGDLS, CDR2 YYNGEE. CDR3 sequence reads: CASSVVGETISGNTIYF. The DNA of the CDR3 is TGTGCCAGCAGCGTAGTGGGGGAAACCATCTCTGGAAACACCATATATTTT. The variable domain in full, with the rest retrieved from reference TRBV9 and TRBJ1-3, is DSGVTQTPKHLITATGQRVTLRCSPRSGDLSVYWYQQSLDQGLQFLIQYYNGEERAKGNILERFSAQQFPDLHSELNLSSLELGDSALYFCASSVVGETISGNTIYFGEGSWLTVV.

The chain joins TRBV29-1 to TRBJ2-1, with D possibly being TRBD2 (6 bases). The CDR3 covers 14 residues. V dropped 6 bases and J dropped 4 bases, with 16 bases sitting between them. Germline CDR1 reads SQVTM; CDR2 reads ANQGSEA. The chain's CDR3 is CSVPRASVYNEQFF. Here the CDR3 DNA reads TGCAGCGTGCCAAGGGCTAGCGTATACAATGAGCAGTTCTTC.

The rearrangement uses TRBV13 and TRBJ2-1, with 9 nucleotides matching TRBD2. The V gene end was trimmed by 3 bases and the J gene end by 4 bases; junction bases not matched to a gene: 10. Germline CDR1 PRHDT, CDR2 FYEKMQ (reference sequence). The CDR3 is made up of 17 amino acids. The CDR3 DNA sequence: TGTGCCAGCAGCTTTAGGACTAGCGTGGGTGGATACAATGAGCAGTTCTTC. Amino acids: CASSFRTSVGGYNEQFF. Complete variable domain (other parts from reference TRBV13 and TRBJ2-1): AAGVIQSPRHLIKEKRETATLKCYPIPRHDTVYWYQQGPGQDPQFLISFYEKMQSDKGSIPDRFSAQQFSDYHSELNMSSLELGDSALYFCASSFRTSVGGYNEQFFGPGTRLTVL.

The CDR3 loop reads CASSPTGLRDTQYF. Written as DNA, the CDR3 is TGTGCCAGCAGCCCGACGGGCTTAAGGGATACGCAGTATTTT. The chain carries TRBV7-3 and TRBJ2-3; D gene ambiguous. Trimming stripped 5 bases from V and 6 bases from J, with 15 bases between. CDR1 is SGHTA, CDR2 FQGTGA, per germline. CDR3 length: 14 amino acids.

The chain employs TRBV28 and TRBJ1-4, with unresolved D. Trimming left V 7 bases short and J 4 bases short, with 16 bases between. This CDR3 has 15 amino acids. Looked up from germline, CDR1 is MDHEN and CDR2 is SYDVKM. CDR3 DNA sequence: TGTGCCAGCACCAACAGACCCGTGGTTAATGAAAAACTGTTTTTT. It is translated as CASTNRPVVNEKLFF.

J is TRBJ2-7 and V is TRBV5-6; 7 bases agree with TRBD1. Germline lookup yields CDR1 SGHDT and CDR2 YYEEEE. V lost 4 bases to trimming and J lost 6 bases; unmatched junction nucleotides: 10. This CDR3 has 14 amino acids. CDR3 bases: TGTGCCAGCAGCCCTATTAGGGGGCGAAGCGAGCAGTACTTC. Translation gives CASSPIRGRSEQYF.

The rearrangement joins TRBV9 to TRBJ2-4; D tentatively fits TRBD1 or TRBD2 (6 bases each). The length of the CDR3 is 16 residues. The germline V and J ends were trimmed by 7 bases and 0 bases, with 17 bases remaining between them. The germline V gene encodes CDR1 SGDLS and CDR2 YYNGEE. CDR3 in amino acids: CASSKEGGAAKNIQYF. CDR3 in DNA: TGTGCCAGCTCTAAAGAGGGGGGCGCAGCCAAAAACATTCAGTACTTC.

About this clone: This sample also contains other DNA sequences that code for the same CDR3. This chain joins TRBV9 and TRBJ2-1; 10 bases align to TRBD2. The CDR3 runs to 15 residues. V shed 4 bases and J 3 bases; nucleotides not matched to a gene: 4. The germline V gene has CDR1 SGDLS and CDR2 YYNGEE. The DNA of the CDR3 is TGTGCCAGCAGCCCCGGGACTAGCGTCTACAATGAGCAGTTCTTC. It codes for CASSPGTSVYNEQFF. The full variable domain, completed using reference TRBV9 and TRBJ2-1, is DSGVTQTPKHLITATGQRVTLRCSPRSGDLSVYWYQQSLDQGLQFLIQYYNGEERAKGNILERFSAQQFPDLHSELNLSSLELGDSALYFCASSPGTSVYNEQFFGPGTRLTVL.

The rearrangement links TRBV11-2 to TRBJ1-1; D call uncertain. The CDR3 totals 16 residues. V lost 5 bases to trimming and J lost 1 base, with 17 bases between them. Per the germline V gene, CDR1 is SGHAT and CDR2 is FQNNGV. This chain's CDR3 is CASSLRAGSGNTEAFF. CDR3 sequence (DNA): TGTGCCAGCAGCCTAAGGGCCGGGTCCGGGAACACTGAAGCTTTCTTT.

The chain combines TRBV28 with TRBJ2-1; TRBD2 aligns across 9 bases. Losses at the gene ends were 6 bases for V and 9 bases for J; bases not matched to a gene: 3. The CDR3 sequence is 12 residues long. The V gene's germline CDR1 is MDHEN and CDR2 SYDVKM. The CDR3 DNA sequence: TGTGCCAGCAGCCGACTAGCGGTTGAGCAGTTCTTC. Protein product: CASSRLAVEQFF.

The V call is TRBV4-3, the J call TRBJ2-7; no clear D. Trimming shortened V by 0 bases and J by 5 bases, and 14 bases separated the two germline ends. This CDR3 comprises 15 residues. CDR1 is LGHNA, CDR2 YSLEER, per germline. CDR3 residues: CASSQESRPGHEQYF. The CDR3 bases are TGCGCCAGCAGCCAAGAGTCCAGGCCTGGCCACGAGCAGTACTTC.

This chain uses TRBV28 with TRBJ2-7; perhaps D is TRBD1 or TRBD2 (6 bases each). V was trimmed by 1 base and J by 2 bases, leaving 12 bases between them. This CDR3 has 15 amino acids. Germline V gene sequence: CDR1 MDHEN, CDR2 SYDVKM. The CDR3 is CASSLSPGAPYEQYF. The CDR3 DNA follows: TGTGCCAGCAGTTTATCTCCGGGGGCTCCCTACGAGCAGTACTTC. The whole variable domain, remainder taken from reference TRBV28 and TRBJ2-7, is DVKVTQSSRYLVKRTGEKVFLECVQDMDHENMFWYRQDPGLGLRLIYFSYDVKMKEKGDIPEGYSVSREKKERFSLILESASTNQTSMYLCASSLSPGAPYEQYFGPGTRLTVT.